The table lists the clone carrying this TCR beta chain with a count of one. The CDR3 is 18 residues long. The germline V gene has CDR1 SGHTA and CDR2 FQGNSA. V was cut by 1 base and J by 3 bases, with 18 bases left in between. This entry comes from a study of OX40 agonist ivuxolimab in advanced cancers. About the study: Patients took ivuxolimab, an agonistic anti-OX40 (CD134) antibody. There were three patients with partial responses, one having hepatocellular carcinoma and two cutaneous melanoma.

Libraries were prepared by immunoSEQ multiplex PCR; TCRdb keeps only in-frame clonotypes and omits some of them. The table lists tens of thousands of clones, about 90% of them singletons. The gene calls are TRBV7-2 and TRBJ2-2; weak D call: TRBD1 (5 bases). The sequence came from an adult with an advanced solid tumor such as melanoma, head and neck, liver or kidney cancer. The sample consisted of CD4+ or CD8+ T cells sorted from blood, taken in a trial of the OX40 agonist ivuxolimab. DNA for the CDR3: TGTGCCAGCAGCTTAGTAGGCTTGGCAGGGTGGGACACCGGGGAGCTGTTTTTT. It translates to CASSLVGLAGWDTGELFF.